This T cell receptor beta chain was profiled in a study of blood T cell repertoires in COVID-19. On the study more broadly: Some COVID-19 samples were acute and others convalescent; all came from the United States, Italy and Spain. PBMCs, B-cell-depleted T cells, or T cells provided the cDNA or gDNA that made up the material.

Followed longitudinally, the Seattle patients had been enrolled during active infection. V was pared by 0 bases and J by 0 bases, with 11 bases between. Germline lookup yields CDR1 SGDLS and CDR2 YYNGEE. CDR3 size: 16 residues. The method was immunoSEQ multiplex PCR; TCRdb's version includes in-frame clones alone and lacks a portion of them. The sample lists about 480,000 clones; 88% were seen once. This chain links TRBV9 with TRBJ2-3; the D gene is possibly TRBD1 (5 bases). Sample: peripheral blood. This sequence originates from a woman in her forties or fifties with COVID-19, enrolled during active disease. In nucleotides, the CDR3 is TGTGCCAGCAGCGTAGGTCCAGGGTCAAGCACAGATACGCAGTATTTT. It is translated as CASSVGPGSSTDTQYF.